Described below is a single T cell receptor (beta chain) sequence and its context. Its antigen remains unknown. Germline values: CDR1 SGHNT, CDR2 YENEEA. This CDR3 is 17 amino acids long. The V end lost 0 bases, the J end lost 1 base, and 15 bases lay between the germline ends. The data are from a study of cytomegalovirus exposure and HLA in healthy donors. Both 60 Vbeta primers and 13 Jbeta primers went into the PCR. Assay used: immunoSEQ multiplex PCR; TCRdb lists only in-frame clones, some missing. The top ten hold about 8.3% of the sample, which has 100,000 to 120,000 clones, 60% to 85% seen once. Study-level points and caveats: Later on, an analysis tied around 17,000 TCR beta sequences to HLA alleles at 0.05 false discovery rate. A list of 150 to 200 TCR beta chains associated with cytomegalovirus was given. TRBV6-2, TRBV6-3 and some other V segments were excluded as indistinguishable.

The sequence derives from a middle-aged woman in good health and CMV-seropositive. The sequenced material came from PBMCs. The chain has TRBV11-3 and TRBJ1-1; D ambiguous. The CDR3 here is CASSLEFWHLRNTEAFF. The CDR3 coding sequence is TGTGCCAGCAGCTTAGAATTTTGGCACCTCAGGAACACTGAAGCTTTCTTT.